These 14 T cell receptor beta chains were sequenced from one sample in a study of Graves' ophthalmopathy and Graves' hyperthyroidism. For repertoire sequencing, the TCR beta CDR3 regions were amplified from RNA transcripts. The first round was an RT-PCR with HTBI primers, and the second round was a multiplex PCR. One entry per CDR3 protein, called by TCRdb with MiXCR from the multiplex PCR reads. The repertoire holds 350,000 to 450,000 distinct CDR3 sequences, with approximately 20% as singletons. The sample comprised peripheral blood. The receptors here all came from a young woman with Graves' ophthalmopathy.

This clonotype was observed at least ten times. The chain is built from TRBV3-1 and TRBJ1-1; D might be TRBD1 (5 bases). Germline V CDR1 and CDR2: LGHDT, YNNKEL (reference sequence). This CDR3 spans 13 amino acids. V dropped 5 bases and J dropped 4 bases, with 11 bases sitting between them. The CDR3 reads CASSNQGFTEAFF. Written as DNA, the CDR3 is TGTGCCAGCAGCAATCAGGGTTTCACTGAAGCTTTCTTT.

Only a few counts were recorded for this clonotype. This chain uses TRBV3-1 with TRBJ2-3, with D perhaps TRBD1 or TRBD2 (5 bases each). CDR1 LGHDT and CDR2 YNNKEL come from the germline V gene (reference sequence). The CDR3 sequence is 14 residues long. Trimming shortened V by 4 bases and J by 2 bases, and 10 bases separated the two germline ends. CDR3: CASSPGTDTDTQYF. The CDR3 coding sequence is TGTGCCAGCAGCCCAGGGACGGACACAGATACGCAGTATTTT.

The sample holds many counts of this clonotype. Since no conserved phenylalanine or tryptophan closes the CDR3, a read error is the likely cause. The chain couples TRBV11-2 to TRBJ2-7, with 12 bases lining up with TRBD1. V trimming: 1 base; J trimming: 3 bases; junction bases outside the gene matches: 13. CDR3 size: 19 residues. The germline V gene has CDR1 SGHAT and CDR2 FQNNGV. CDR3 residues: CASSLVSGTGGYPHYEQYL. In DNA, the CDR3 is TGTGCCAGCAGCTTAGTCAGCGGGACAGGGGGCTACCCCCACTACGAGCAGTACCTC.

This clonotype appeared many times. The CDR3 protein is CASSGFGGPGQPQHF. The CDR3 nucleotides read TGTGCCAGCAGCGGGTTTGGGGGGCCCGGCCAGCCCCAGCATTTT. V gene TRBV25-1 combines with J gene TRBJ1-5; D might be TRBD1 (6 bases). The CDR3 extends over 15 amino acids. Germline V gene sequence: CDR1 MGHDK, CDR2 SYGVNS. The V gene lost 6 bases and the J gene lost 7 bases, with 19 bases spanning the gap.

This clonotype was recorded at least ten times. V gene TRBV5-6 combines with J gene TRBJ2-2; no reliable D call. Germline CDR1 is SGHDT and CDR2 is YYEEEE. V lost 0 bases and J lost 0, with 9 bases in between. The CDR3 sequence is 16 residues long. The CDR3 region is CASSLGPTTNTGELFF. In DNA, the CDR3 is TGTGCCAGCAGCTTGGGGCCAACGACGAACACCGGGGAGCTGTTTTTT.

The sample holds many counts of this clonotype. The V and J genes are TRBV27 and TRBJ2-5; 12 bases are a match to TRBD2. Unmatched junction bases numbered 6, after V lost 2 bases and J lost 5 bases. CDR3 length equals 16 residues. Germline V CDR1 and CDR2: MNHEY, SMNVEV (reference sequence). CDR3 sequence reads: CASSLLAGGHRETQYF. CDR3 nucleotide sequence: TGTGCCAGCAGTTTACTAGCGGGGGGGCATCGGGAGACCCAGTACTTC.

This chain joins TRBV5-1 and TRBJ2-2; D possibly corresponds to TRBD2 (7 bases). The germline gives CDR1 SGHRS, CDR2 YFSETQ. The V end lost 1 base, the J end lost 7 bases, and 17 bases lay between the germline ends. The CDR3 spans 16 residues. The DNA of the CDR3 is TGCGCCAGCAGCTTGTCCGCGGGGGCTACTGTCGGGGAGCTGTTTTTT. Residues: CASSLSAGATVGELFF.

This clonotype was seen many times. The genes are TRBV10-3 and TRBJ1-5; D remains unclear. The germline V and J ends were trimmed by 4 bases and 3 bases, with 10 bases remaining between them. Per germline, CDR1 ENHRY and CDR2 SYGVKD. This CDR3 has 14 amino acids. CDR3 DNA: TGTGCCATCAGTGGGCACGGGGACAATCAGCCCCAGCATTTT. It encodes CAISGHGDNQPQHF.

This clonotype has ten or more counts. The chain carries TRBV7-9 and TRBJ1-2; 7 positions match TRBD1. V lost 6 bases, J lost 4 bases, and 8 bases stayed unmatched. Germline V lookup: CDR1 SEHNR, CDR2 FQNEAQ (reference sequence). The CDR3 runs 14 residues. The CDR3 spells CASSFIRDSYGYTF. The CDR3 nucleotides are TGTGCCAGCAGTTTCATCCGGGACAGCTATGGCTACACCTTC.

This clonotype was counted ten times or more. This chain uses TRBV7-2 with TRBJ2-7; either TRBD1 or TRBD2 may fit D (5 bases each). The germline V gene has CDR1 SGHTA and CDR2 FQGNSA. The V and J ends lost 9 bases and 1 base respectively, with 13 bases between them. This CDR3 has 13 amino acids. The CDR3 nucleotides are TGTGCCAGTTCTCGGGGCCTATCCTACGAGCAGTACTTC. Encoded protein: CASSRGLSYEQYF.

This clonotype was counted at least ten times. The CDR3 DNA reads TGCAGTGCTAGACAGGGGAGGGAGAATTCACCCCTCCACTTT. Residues: CSARQGRENSPLHF. This chain links TRBV20-1 with TRBJ1-6, with a weak D call TRBD1 (6 bases). This CDR3 region has 14 residues. Per the germline V gene, CDR1 is DFQATT and CDR2 is SNEGSKA (reference sequence). V was pared by 2 bases and J by 7 bases, with 12 bases between.

Ten or more counts support this clonotype. The chain recombines TRBV10-1 with TRBJ2-7, with a possible D match to TRBD2 (6 bases). Between the trimmed V and J ends, which lost 5 bases and 6 bases, there was a span of 11 bases. Looked up from germline, CDR1 is WNHNN and CDR2 is SYGVQD (reference sequence). The CDR3 extends over 12 amino acids. CDR3 DNA: TGCGCCAGCAGTACCTTCGGGAGCGAGCAGTACTTC. As protein: CASSTFGSEQYF.

V usage is TRBV6-2 or TRBV6-3 and J usage is TRBJ2-7, with D perhaps TRBD1 (5 bases). V shed 6 bases and J shed 6 bases, with 18 bases lying between them. The CDR3 extends over 14 amino acids. Germline V lookup: CDR1 MNHEY, CDR2 SVGEGT. The CDR3 spells CASRAPGWDSEQYF. In DNA, the CDR3 is TGTGCCAGCAGAGCACCAGGGTGGGATAGCGAGCAGTACTTC.

This chain connects TRBV20-1 to TRBJ2-5; D ambiguous. V was clipped by 0 bases and J by 5 bases, with 16 bases between them. Germline CDR1 and CDR2: DFQATT and SNEGSKA (reference sequence). The CDR3 sequence is 15 residues long. In DNA, the CDR3 is TGCAGTGCTAGAGATCAAGGCCGGACGCGGGAGACCCAGTACTTC. It yields the protein CSARDQGRTRETQYF.